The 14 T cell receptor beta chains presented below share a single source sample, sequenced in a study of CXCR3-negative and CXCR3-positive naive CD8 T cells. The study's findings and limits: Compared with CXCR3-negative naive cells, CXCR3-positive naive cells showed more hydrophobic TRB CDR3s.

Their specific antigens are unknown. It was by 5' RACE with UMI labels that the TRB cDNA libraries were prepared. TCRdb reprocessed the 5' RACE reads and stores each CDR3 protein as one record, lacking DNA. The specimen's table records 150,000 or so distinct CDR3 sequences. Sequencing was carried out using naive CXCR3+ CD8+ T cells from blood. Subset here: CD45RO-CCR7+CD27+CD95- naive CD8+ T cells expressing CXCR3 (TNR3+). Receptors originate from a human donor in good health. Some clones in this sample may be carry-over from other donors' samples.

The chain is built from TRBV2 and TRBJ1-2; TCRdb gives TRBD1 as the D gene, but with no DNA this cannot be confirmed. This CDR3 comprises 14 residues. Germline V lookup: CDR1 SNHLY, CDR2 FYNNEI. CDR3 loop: CASTMEQGARGYTF. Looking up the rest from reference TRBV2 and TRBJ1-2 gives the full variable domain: EPEVTQTPSHQVTQMGQEVILRCVPISNHLYFYWYRQILGQKVEFLVSFYNNEISEKSEIFDDQFSVERPDGSNFTLKIRSTKLEDSAMYFCASTMEQGARGYTFGSGTRLTVV.

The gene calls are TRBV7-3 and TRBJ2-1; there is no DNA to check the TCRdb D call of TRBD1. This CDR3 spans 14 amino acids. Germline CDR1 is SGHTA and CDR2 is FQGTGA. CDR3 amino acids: CASSPSTGYNEQFF.

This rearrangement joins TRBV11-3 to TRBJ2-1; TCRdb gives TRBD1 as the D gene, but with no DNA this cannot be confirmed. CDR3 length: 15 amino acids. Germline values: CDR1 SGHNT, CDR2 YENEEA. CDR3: CASSTPGQGASEQFF.

CDR3 loop: CASSLTGMDGELFF. V gene TRBV28 combines with J gene TRBJ2-2; there is no DNA to check the TCRdb D call of TRBD1. Germline assignment: CDR1 MDHEN and CDR2 SYDVKM. CDR3 length: 14 residues.

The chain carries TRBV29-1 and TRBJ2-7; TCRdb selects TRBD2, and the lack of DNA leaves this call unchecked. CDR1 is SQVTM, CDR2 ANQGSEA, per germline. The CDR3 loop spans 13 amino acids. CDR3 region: CSVRGSLWGEQYF.

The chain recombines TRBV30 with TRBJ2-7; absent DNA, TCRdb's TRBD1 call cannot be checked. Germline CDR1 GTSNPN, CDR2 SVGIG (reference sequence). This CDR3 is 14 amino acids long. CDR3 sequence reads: CAWSTGQGVDEQYF.

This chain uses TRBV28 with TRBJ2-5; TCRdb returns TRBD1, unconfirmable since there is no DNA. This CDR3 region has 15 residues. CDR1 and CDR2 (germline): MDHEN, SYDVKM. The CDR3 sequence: CASSQATGEIETQYF.

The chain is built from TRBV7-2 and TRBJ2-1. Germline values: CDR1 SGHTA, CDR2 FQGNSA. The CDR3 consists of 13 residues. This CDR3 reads CASSFPLNNEQFF.

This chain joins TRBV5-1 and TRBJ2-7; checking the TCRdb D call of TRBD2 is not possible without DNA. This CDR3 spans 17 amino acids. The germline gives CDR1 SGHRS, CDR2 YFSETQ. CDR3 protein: CASSEEPGLAFSYEQYF.

The CDR3 spells CSARANTEAFF. The rearrangement links TRBV20-1 to TRBJ1-1. The CDR3 covers 11 residues. CDR1 and CDR2 from the germline V gene are DFQATT and SNEGSKA (reference sequence).

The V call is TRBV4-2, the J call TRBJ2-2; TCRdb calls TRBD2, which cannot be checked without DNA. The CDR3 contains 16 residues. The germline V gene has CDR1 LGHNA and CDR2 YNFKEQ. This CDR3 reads CASSQDHAGGSGELFF.

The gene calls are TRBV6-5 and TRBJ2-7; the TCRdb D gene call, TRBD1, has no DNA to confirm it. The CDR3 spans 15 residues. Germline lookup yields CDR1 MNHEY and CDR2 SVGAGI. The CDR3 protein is CASSYIARGANEQYF.

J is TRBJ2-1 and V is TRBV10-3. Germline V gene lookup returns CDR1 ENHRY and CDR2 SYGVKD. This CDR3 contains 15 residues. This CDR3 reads CAISEGSRGYNEQFF.

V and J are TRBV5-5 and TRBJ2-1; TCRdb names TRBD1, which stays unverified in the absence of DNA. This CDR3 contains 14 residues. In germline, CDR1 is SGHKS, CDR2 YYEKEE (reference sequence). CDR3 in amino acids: CASSFGQGYNEQFF. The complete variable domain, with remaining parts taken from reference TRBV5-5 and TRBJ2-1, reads DAGVTQSPTHLIKTRGQQVTLRCSPISGHKSVSWYQQVLGQGPQFIFQYYEKEERGRGNFPDRFSARQFPNYSSELNVNALLLGDSALYLCASSFGQGYNEQFFGPGTRLTVL.